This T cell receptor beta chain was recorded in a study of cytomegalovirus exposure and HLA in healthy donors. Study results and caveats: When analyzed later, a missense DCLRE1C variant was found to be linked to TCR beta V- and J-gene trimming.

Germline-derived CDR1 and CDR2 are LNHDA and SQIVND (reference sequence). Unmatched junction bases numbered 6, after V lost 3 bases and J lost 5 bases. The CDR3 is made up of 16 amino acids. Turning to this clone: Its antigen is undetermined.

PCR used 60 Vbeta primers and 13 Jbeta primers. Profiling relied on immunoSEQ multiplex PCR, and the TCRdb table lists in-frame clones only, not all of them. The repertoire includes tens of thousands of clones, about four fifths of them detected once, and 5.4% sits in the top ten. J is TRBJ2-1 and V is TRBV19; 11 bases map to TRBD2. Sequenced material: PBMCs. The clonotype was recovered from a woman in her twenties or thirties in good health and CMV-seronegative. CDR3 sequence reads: CASSILLAGGNNEQFF. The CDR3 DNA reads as TGTGCCAGTAGTATTCTCCTAGCGGGGGGAAACAATGAGCAGTTCTTC.